This T cell receptor beta chain emerged from a study of T cell changes during pregnancy in multiple sclerosis (dated by TCRdb to between 2018 and 2020). As for the study more broadly: The study looked at changes in the T cell repertoire across pregnancy in women with multiple sclerosis.

As for this clone: No antigen is known for it. Per-base quality was not reported, and no clone a single base away is much larger than it.

The method behind the library was the immunoSEQ multiplex PCR assay. The clones in this table, taken by TCRdb from immuneACCESS, are in-frame only. Not every clone is retained; where verified, under half of the shortfall comes from an unresolved V gene, and the cause of the rest is unknown. Within this sample are approximately 130,000 clones, with 95% to 98% of them counted one time only. Less than 0.55% of the sample lies in the top ten. From V the trimming removes 6 bases and from J it removes 2 bases, while the gene matches leave 9 bases of the junction unaccounted for. Sequences SNHLY (CDR1) and FYNNEI (CDR2) are obtained from the germline V gene. The CDR3 spans 16 residues, from the cysteine through the phenylalanine. Just the 48-base CDR3 DNA is kept, in frame starting at base 1.

This receptor chain uses TRBV2 and TRBJ2-3; TRBD2 fits 9 bases in the junction. Sequenced material: peripheral blood, taken after pregnancy. The sequence was collected from a female donor with multiple sclerosis, enrolled in a pregnancy study. The DNA sequence is given as TGTGCCAGCAGAAGTTCTAGCGGGATCCCCACAGATACGCAGTATTTT. Translated, it reads CASRSSSGIPTDTQYF.